These 4 T cell receptor beta chains were sequenced from one sample in a study of T cell changes during pregnancy in multiple sclerosis. The data were produced by immunoSEQ multiplex PCR, yet TCRdb's version contains in-frame clones alone and is incomplete. Seen here are 100,000 or so clones, 90% to 95% observed once, and the top ten hold 0.9%. This specimen was peripheral blood, taken before pregnancy. All receptors derive from a female donor with multiple sclerosis, enrolled in a pregnancy study.

V and J are TRBV2 and TRBJ2-1; 9 nucleotides align to TRBD1. Germline V gene data show CDR1 as SNHLY and CDR2 as FYNNEI. This CDR3 spans 15 amino acids. After removal of 6 bases from V and 1 base from J, the junction contained 4 bases not matched to a gene. CDR3 protein: CASSGQGSSYNEQFF. The CDR3 region has the DNA TGTGCCAGCAGCGGACAGGGGTCTTCCTACAATGAGCAGTTCTTC.

The chain couples TRBV7-3 to TRBJ1-1, with TRBD1 as a possible D gene (5 bases). Trimming pared 0 bases from V and 4 bases from J, leaving 9 bases between. In germline, CDR1 is SGHTA, CDR2 FQGTGA. This CDR3 has 14 residues. The CDR3 bases are TGTGCCAGCAGCTTAACGGGGGGTGCCACTGAAGCTTTCTTT. It encodes CASSLTGGATEAFF.

The chain links TRBV5-1 to TRBJ2-2, with D maybe TRBD2 (5 bases). There are 13 residues in the CDR3. Germline V gene sequence: CDR1 SGHRS, CDR2 YFSETQ. V dropped 6 bases and J dropped 2 bases, with 8 bases sitting between them. In nucleotides, the CDR3 is TGCGCCAGCATGGACTTCAACACCGGGGAGCTGTTTTTT. Translating it yields CASMDFNTGELFF.

V usage is TRBV6-5 and J usage is TRBJ1-2; D is undetermined. The germline V and J ends were trimmed by 4 bases and 8 bases, with 23 bases remaining between them. This CDR3 contains 16 residues. Germline V CDR1 and CDR2: MNHEY, SVGAGI. The CDR3 nucleotides read TGTGCCAGCAGTTCTAAAACGGGCCGGGGAACTAAGGGCTACACCTTC. Translating it yields CASSSKTGRGTKGYTF.